Presented here are 17 T cell receptor beta chains from one specimen sequenced in a study of Graves' ophthalmopathy and Graves' hyperthyroidism. The study amplified TCR beta CDR3 regions using RNA transcripts. Second-round multiplex PCR came after first-round RT-PCR with HTBI primers. TCRdb analysed the multiplex PCR reads with MiXCR anew, one entry per CDR3 protein. This sample yields a few hundred thousand distinct CDR3 sequences, of which about 15% are seen a single time; 2.4% belongs to the top ten. Sequencing was done on a sample of peripheral blood. These receptor sequences come from an adult woman with stable Graves' hyperthyroidism.

In this sample, this clonotype turned up many times. The gene calls are TRBV10-2 and TRBJ2-7; 8 positions agree with TRBD1. Germline loops: CDR1 WSHSY, CDR2 SAAADI. The CDR3 runs to 14 residues. V lost 4 bases to trimming and J lost 2 bases; unmatched junction nucleotides: 4. CDR3 nucleotides: TGCGCCAGCAGTGTCACAGGGGGGCCCTACGAGCAGTACTTC. The encoded protein is CASSVTGGPYEQYF.

This chain uses TRBV2 with TRBJ2-7; 8 bases map to TRBD1. The germline CDR1 and CDR2 sequences are SNHLY and FYNNEI. The junction had 8 bases not matched to a gene; V was cut back by 10 bases and J by 6 bases. This CDR3 has 12 amino acids. The CDR3: CATDRGRLEQYF. The CDR3, as DNA: TGTGCCACCGACAGGGGCCGTCTCGAGCAGTACTTC.

This clonotype was seen only a few times. The chain couples TRBV14 to TRBJ1-5; D is perhaps TRBD1 (6 bases). Germline lookup yields CDR1 SGHDN and CDR2 FVKESK. This CDR3 contains 13 residues. Between the trimmed V and J ends, which lost 3 bases and 4 bases, there was a span of 7 bases. The CDR3 nucleotides are TGTGCCAGCAGCCATGACAGGAATCAGCCCCAGCATTTT. Protein sequence: CASSHDRNQPQHF. The full variable domain, with the rest looked up from reference TRBV14 and TRBJ1-5, is EAGVTQFPSHSVIEKGQTVTLRCDPISGHDNLYWYRRVMGKEIKFLLHFVKESKQDESGMPNNRFLAERTGGTYSTLKVQPAELEDSGVYFCASSHDRNQPQHFGDGTRLSIL.

This clonotype was counted many times. DNA for the CDR3: TGTGCCAGCAGTTCCCGGGACATATATCAGCCCCAGCATTTT. Residues: CASSSRDIYQPQHF. The chain employs TRBV12-3 or TRBV12-4 and TRBJ1-5; TRBD1 is a possible D gene (6 bases). The CDR3 is 14 residues long. V was trimmed by 4 bases and J by 5 bases, leaving 12 bases between them.

As concerns this clonotype: A clone one base away is much larger, so this may be a read error. V is TRBV6-1 and J is TRBJ1-6, with D perhaps TRBD1 (6 bases). The germline V gene has CDR1 MNHNS and CDR2 SASEGT. The CDR3 extends over 14 amino acids. The CDR3: CASRMDRNNSHLHF. The CDR3 DNA sequence: TGTGCCAGCAGGATGGACAGAAATAATTCACACCTCCACTTT.

This clonotype was seen only a few times. V and J are TRBV7-8 and TRBJ1-2, with D tentatively TRBD1 (6 bases). Germline loops: CDR1 SGHVS, CDR2 FQNEAQ. The CDR3 sequence is 14 residues long. The V end lost 5 bases, the J end lost 5 bases, and 15 bases lay between the germline ends. CDR3 loop: CASSVGGGGYGYTF. CDR3 bases: TGTGCCAGCAGCGTGGGGGGCGGCGGGTATGGCTACACCTTC.

This clonotype was recorded at least ten times. The CDR3 loop reads CASSLAGGGPYEQYF. As DNA, the CDR3 is TGTGCCAGCAGTTTAGCGGGAGGGGGCCCCTACGAGCAGTACTTC. The chain combines TRBV27 with TRBJ2-7; 9 nucleotides align to TRBD2. The CDR3 length is 15 residues. The V gene's germline CDR1 is MNHEY and CDR2 SMNVEV (reference sequence). V lost 2 bases, J lost 2 bases, and 4 bases stayed unmatched.

This clonotype has ten or more counts. The rearrangement uses TRBV7-2 and TRBJ1-6, with a weak D call TRBD1 (5 bases). Germline V gene sequence: CDR1 SGHTA, CDR2 FQGNSA. Trimming removed 1 base at V and 8 bases at J, with 12 bases between. This CDR3 is built from 15 residues. The CDR3 here is CASSLGGLVHSPLHF. CDR3 DNA: TGTGCCAGCAGCTTAGGGGGACTAGTACATTCACCCCTCCACTTT. The complete variable domain, with remaining parts taken from reference TRBV7-2 and TRBJ1-6, reads GAGVSQSPSNKVTEKGKDVELRCDPISGHTALYWYRQSLGQGLEFLIYFQGNSAPDKSGLPSDRFSAERTGGSVSTLTIQRTQQEDSAVYLCASSLGGLVHSPLHFGNGTRLTVT.

Many counts were recorded for this clonotype. This sequence joins TRBV6-1 and TRBJ2-7, with D possibly TRBD2 on 5 matching bases. CDR1 and CDR2 (germline): MNHNS, SASEGT. The V and J ends lost 5 bases and 0 bases respectively, with 14 bases between them. This CDR3 has 15 residues. In DNA, the CDR3 is TGTGCCAGCAGTCGCTGGACTTTGAGCTCCTACGAGCAGTACTTC. Its protein is CASSRWTLSSYEQYF.

The sample holds many counts of this clonotype. The gene calls are TRBV28 and TRBJ1-1; a possible D gene is TRBD1 (6 bases). Per germline, CDR1 MDHEN and CDR2 SYDVKM. There are 14 residues in the CDR3. V was clipped by 6 bases and J by 1 base, with 12 bases between them. The CDR3 region has the DNA TGTGCCAGCAGAAGAGGGACAACGAACACTGAAGCTTTCTTT. This encodes CASRRGTTNTEAFF.

At least ten counts were recorded for this clonotype. In nucleotides, the CDR3 is TGTGCCAGCAGTGAACTTCAGGGGGAGTACTTC. This codes for CASSELQGEYF. V usage is TRBV2 and J usage is TRBJ2-7; 7 bases map to TRBD1. CDR1 and CDR2 (germline): SNHLY, FYNNEI. CDR3 length equals 11 residues. Losses at the gene ends were 2 bases for V and 11 bases for J; bases not matched to a gene: 3. The entire variable domain, with the rest obtained from reference TRBV2 and TRBJ2-7, is as follows: EPEVTQTPSHQVTQMGQEVILRCVPISNHLYFYWYRQILGQKVEFLVSFYNNEISEKSEIFDDQFSVERPDGSNFTLKIRSTKLEDSAMYFCASSELQGEYFGPGTRLTVT.

This clonotype was counted many times. The chain employs TRBV2 and TRBJ1-5; D may be TRBD1 (5 bases). CDR3 size: 14 residues. Germline CDR1 SNHLY, CDR2 FYNNEI. V gave up 6 bases and J gave up 1 base, with 10 bases separating them. The CDR3: CASRGTGSNQPQHF. In DNA form, the CDR3 reads TGTGCCAGCAGAGGGACGGGAAGCAATCAGCCCCAGCATTTT.

This clonotype was recorded many times. This rearrangement joins TRBV10-2 to TRBJ1-1; 8 bases align to TRBD1. V gave up 3 bases and J gave up 4 bases; unmatched junction bases: 13. The CDR3 length is 17 residues. The germline V gene encodes CDR1 WSHSY and CDR2 SAAADI. In nucleotides, the CDR3 is TGCGCCAGCAGTGACGAGACAGGGGTAGGCGTAGGCACTGAAGCTTTCTTT. This gives the protein CASSDETGVGVGTEAFF.

A word on this clonotype: Sequence at one end of the junction differs from germline and may be a read error. This chain joins TRBV6-1 and TRBJ2-7; the D is unclear. Germline CDR1 reads MNHNS; CDR2 reads SASEGT. The CDR3 has 13 residues. The CDR3 protein is CASRKLANDDQYF. CDR3 nucleotides: TGTGCCAGCAGAAAACTGGCGAACGACGATCAGTACTTC.

This sequence joins TRBV5-8 and TRBJ1-6, with a weak D call TRBD1 (5 bases). The germline gives CDR1 SGHTS, CDR2 YDEGEE. Trimming removed 6 bases from V and 6 bases from J, with 16 bases in between. This CDR3 spans 15 amino acids. The CDR3 loop is CASTWQVGGNSPLHF. As DNA, the CDR3 is TGTGCCAGCACCTGGCAGGTCGGGGGTAATTCACCCCTCCACTTT.

The sample holds many counts of this clonotype. CDR3 amino acids: CSVGDQETQYF. The CDR3 nucleotides are TGCAGCGTTGGGGACCAAGAGACCCAGTACTTC. V and J are TRBV29-1 and TRBJ2-5; D unclear. Germline-derived CDR1 and CDR2 are SQVTM and ANQGSEA. V lost 4 bases and J 0 bases, leaving 3 bases between the germline ends. The CDR3 is 11 residues long.

This clonotype was found many times. The rearrangement links TRBV7-6 to TRBJ1-1; TRBD1 might be the D (5 bases). This CDR3 has 13 residues. V was cut by 5 bases and J by 1 base, with 8 bases left in between. The germline CDR1 and CDR2 sequences are SGHVS and FNYEAQ. The CDR3 here is CASSRDRNTEAFF. DNA for the CDR3: TGTGCCAGCAGCCGAGACAGGAACACTGAAGCTTTCTTT.